A selection of T cell receptor beta chains follows, all from one sample in a study of technical replicates of blood from a few donors. Using immunoSEQ multiplex PCR, the repertoire was profiled, and TCRdb retains in-frame clones only, with some absent. The sample shows approximately 75,000 clones, more than 90% of them seen only once. Sequencing was carried out using T cells isolated from PBMCs. Receptor source: a human donor in good health. CDR3s leave out the opening cysteine and the closing phenylalanine or tryptophan.

J gene	CDR3 length	V gene	CDR3 protein
TRBJ1-5	12	TRBV7-8	ASSLPGQGQPQH
TRBJ1-1	11	TRBV11-2	ASSLNEDTEAF
TRBJ1-4	11	TRBV5-6	ASSLTVNEKLF
TRBJ2-5	13	TRBV15	ATSPRLAGGETQY
TRBJ2-5	12	TRBV5-1	ASSWAGPQETQY
TRBJ1-4	12	TRBV4-1	ASSLGQGNEKLF
TRBJ1-5	15	TRBV7-2	ASSPLYRVPNNQPQH
TRBJ2-7	12	TRBV28	ASSFLDSSYEQY
TRBJ2-6	13	TRBV28	ASSSQGAGANVLT
TRBJ1-2	12	TRBV4-3	ASSPTGSNYGYT
TRBJ1-1	11	TRBV6-5	ASSSWTGNEAF
TRBJ2-1	11	TRBV19	ASRGTDYNEQF
TRBJ2-1	13	TRBV9	ASSGGAGIYNEQF
TRBJ1-5	15	TRBV27	ASSLLGRLNSNQPQH
TRBJ2-2	12	TRBV5-1	ASSLDTEIGELF
TRBJ1-2	13	TRBV4-2	ASSQVQGHTYGYT
TRBJ1-1	12	TRBV4-2	ASSPDAQNTEAF
TRBJ2-1	16	TRBV4-1	ASSLVGASGGLYNEQF
TRBJ2-7	12	TRBV27	ASSLLAGGYEQY
TRBJ2-1	13	TRBV4-2	ASSPQREIHNEQF
TRBJ2-5	13	TRBV5-4	ASSQYTGSGETQY
TRBJ1-1	13	TRBV27	ASSLVGTGRTEAF
TRBJ1-4	13	TRBV9	ASSPEVGVGEKLF
TRBJ2-3	12	TRBV6-6	ASRASGRVDTQY
TRBJ1-5	13	TRBV6-1	ASRELTGGVQPQH
TRBJ1-1	10	TRBV28	ASWTGRTEAF
TRBJ2-7	12	TRBV13	ASSLPGLGYEQY
TRBJ1-2	12	TRBV28	ASSTGGVYYGYT
TRBJ2-3	14	TRBV5-1	ASSLRVRQGTDTQY
TRBJ2-5	14	TRBV28	ASSPLGQGIQETQY
TRBJ2-1	13	TRBV7-3	ASSYIAGSYNEQF
TRBJ1-1	13	TRBV6-5	ASSYSPFAGTEAF
TRBJ2-2	14	TRBV7-2	ASSLAGGTNTGELF
TRBJ2-1	12	TRBV7-9	ASSLVGEFNEQF
TRBJ2-1	11	TRBV5-1	ASRSGVNNEQF